This T cell receptor (beta chain) was captured in a study of blood T cell repertoires in COVID-19 (dated by TCRdb to between 2020 and 2021). Study-level background: For ImmuneRACE Cohort 3, a participant was defined as recovered based on two consecutive negative NP/OP PCR tests, clearance by a healthcare professional, or resolution of symptoms. The prospective study material was composed of cDNA or gDNA derived from T cells, B-cell-depleted T cells, or PBMCs. HLA class I and class II types, where available, came from metadata supplied by the sample provider rather than from assay-based typing. The dataset comprised deeply sampled blood TCRbeta repertoires from subjects exposed to, actively infected with, or recovered from COVID-19. Nearly every sample came with metadata listing a de-identified subject ID, COVID-19 status, age in years and sex. The collaborator samples originated in the United States, Italy and Spain and spanned the acute and convalescent phases of COVID-19. The repertoires were released in a freely available public database intended as a resource for research on the immune response to SARS-CoV-2. The samples were drawn from the first 160 participants of the ongoing ImmuneRACE study and from more than 1,000 subjects provided by 6 global collaborators. Here is what the overall study found, with its caveats: The quantity of clinical and demographic metadata differed by source and by participant and was supplied without curation.

The immunoSEQ Assay, a bias-controlled multiplex PCR, was used to amplify TCRbeta CDR3 regions from genomic DNA. In the paper's pipeline: The number of nucleated cells in each sample was estimated from the amplification of reference gene primers within the assay. To quantify the absolute abundance of each unique TCRbeta CDR3 rearrangement, sequence reads were collapsed and filtered. For each sample, productive Simpson clonality was calculated by taking the square root of Simpson's diversity index across productive rearrangements. TCRdb mirrors the immuneACCESS table, restricted to in-frame sequences. Some clones are absent from its copies; in checked studies, under half trace to an unresolved V gene, and the reason for the others is unknown. V, J and clone size are those of that table, while D and trimming were read from the DNA. In all, the sample holds 350,000 to 400,000 clones, and around 87% of those were seen once. The top ten clones comprise 1.9% of the sample.

The junction shows trimming of 0 bases on V and 1 base on J, plus 7 bases between the germline ends. Counted from cysteine to phenylalanine, this CDR3 has 14 amino acids. Only the CDR3 region is kept as DNA, spanning 42 bases read in frame from base 1. From the germline V gene (reference sequence), CDR1 is GTSNPN and CDR2 is SVGIG. About this clone: Its antigen has not been determined. Per-nucleotide qualities are absent, and no much larger clonotype sits a single base away.

Participants in the prospective study were aged roughly 18 to 100 years, lived in approximately 26 United States geographic areas, and enrolled through a virtual design. To assign participants to cohorts, the prospective study relied on clinical history that participants themselves reported in a screening survey and a study questionnaire. Mobile phlebotomists in the prospective study collected whole blood, serum and a nasopharyngeal or oropharyngeal swab from every participant. Over an approximately 2-month period, participants in the prospective study had the option of providing additional blood draws and questionnaires. Before DNA extraction, prospective study blood samples were shipped either frozen or at room temperature.

The V and J segments used are TRBV30 and TRBJ1-3; the D gene is perhaps TRBD1, on 5 matching bases. The receptor was isolated from a man between 40 and 49 years old in a cohort exposed to, infected with or recovered from COVID-19 (not recorded which). Sequenced: PBMCs or T cells enriched from blood (not recorded which). CDR3 reads: CAWSVGTSGNTIYF. The nucleotides are TGTGCCTGGAGTGTAGGGACTTCTGGAAACACCATATATTTT.